One sample yielded the 5 T cell receptor beta chains listed below, sequenced in a study of identical twins. TCRdb fed the 5' RACE reads into MiXCR, producing one record per CDR3 protein. Among 1.5 million to 2 million distinct CDR3 sequences, about 31% were seen once, and the ten largest hold more than 0.25%. Sequenced input: cord blood. The receptors here all came from a newborn girl in good health.

The genes are TRBV6-5 and TRBJ1-2; maybe TRBD1 (6 bases). This CDR3 is 15 amino acids long. CDR1 is MNHEY, CDR2 SVGAGI, per germline. V was clipped by 2 bases and J by 4 bases, with 14 bases between them. Here the CDR3 reads CASSYVLGGSYGYTF. CDR3 coding DNA: TGTGCCAGCAGTTACGTCCTGGGGGGCAGCTATGGCTACACCTTC.

This clonotype was seen repeatedly, ten times or more. The V call is TRBV5-1, the J call TRBJ2-4; D is uncertain. The CDR3 has 13 residues. The ends were cut back, 0 bases at V and 3 bases at J, with 4 bases in the middle. Looked up from germline, CDR1 is SGHRS and CDR2 is YFSETQ. CDR3 residues: CASSLGGKNIQYF. For the CDR3, the DNA is TGCGCCAGCAGCTTGGGAGGCAAAAACATTCAGTACTTC.

The chain is built from TRBV19 and TRBJ1-5; D uncertain. This CDR3 comprises 13 residues. V gave up 6 bases and J gave up 6 bases, with 12 bases separating them. The germline gives CDR1 LNHDA, CDR2 SQIVND (reference sequence). The CDR3 sequence is CASSSSVGQPQHF. DNA of the CDR3: TGTGCCAGTAGCTCTTCCGTGGGTCAGCCCCAGCATTTT.

This clonotype came up a few times. The CDR3 is CASSPERAGAISYEQYF. In nucleotides, the CDR3 is TGTGCCAGCAGTCCAGAGCGAGCGGGAGCTATCTCCTACGAGCAGTACTTC. The V call is TRBV12-3 or TRBV12-4, the J call TRBJ2-7; 8 nucleotides line up with TRBD2. The CDR3 consists of 17 residues. V lost 5 bases and J lost 0; bases outside the gene matches: 12.

CDR3 loop: CSGGGPYGYTF. The CDR3 region has the DNA TGCAGCGGTGGGGGCCCCTATGGCTACACCTTC. J is TRBJ1-2 and V is TRBV29-1, with D perhaps TRBD1 (6 bases). The CDR3 is 11 amino acids. In germline, CDR1 is SQVTM, CDR2 ANQGSEA. The V end lost 7 bases, the J end lost 4 bases, and 10 bases lay between the germline ends.